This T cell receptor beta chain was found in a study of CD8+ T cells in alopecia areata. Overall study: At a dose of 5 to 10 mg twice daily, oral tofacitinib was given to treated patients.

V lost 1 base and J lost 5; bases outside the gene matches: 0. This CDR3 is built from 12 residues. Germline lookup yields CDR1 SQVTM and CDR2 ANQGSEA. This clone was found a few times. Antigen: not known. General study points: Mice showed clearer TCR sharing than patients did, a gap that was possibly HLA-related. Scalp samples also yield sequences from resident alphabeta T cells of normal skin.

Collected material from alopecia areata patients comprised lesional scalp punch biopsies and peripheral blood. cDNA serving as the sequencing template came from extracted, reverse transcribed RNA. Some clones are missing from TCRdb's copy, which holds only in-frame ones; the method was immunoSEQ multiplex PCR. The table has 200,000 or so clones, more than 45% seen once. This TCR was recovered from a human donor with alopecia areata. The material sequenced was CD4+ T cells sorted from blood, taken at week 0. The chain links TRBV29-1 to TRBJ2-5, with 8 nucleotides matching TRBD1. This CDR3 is CSVEGTGETQYF. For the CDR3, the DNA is TGCAGCGTTGAAGGGACAGGGGAGACCCAGTACTTC.